This is a list of T cell receptor beta chains from one sample in a study of CD8+ T cells in alopecia areata. The method was immunoSEQ multiplex PCR; TCRdb's version includes in-frame clones alone and lacks a portion of them. The sample holds about 130,000 clones; about 47% are singletons and the top ten take 18%. Here the sequenced sample was CD8+ T cells sorted from blood, taken at week 0. Receptors originate from a human donor with alopecia areata. Each CDR3 is given with its conserved first and last residue. D genes are given only for firm matches. Expanded clones get a size class; other rows say once, few or many, or leave the size out.

D gene,V gene,clone size,J gene,CDR3 protein,CDR3 DNA
NA,TRBV7-6,NA,TRBJ2-5,CASSSRLQETQYF,TGTGCCAGCAGCTCCAGACTACAAGAGACCCAGTACTTC
NA,TRBV29-1,few,TRBJ2-7,CSVRDSYEQYF,TGCAGCGTTCGGGACTCCTACGAGCAGTACTTC
NA,TRBV19,few,TRBJ1-1,CASSSRDTLNTEAFF,TGTGCCAGTAGTTCCCGGGACACCCTTAACACTGAAGCTTTCTTT
NA,TRBV27,NA,TRBJ1-5,CASSPSAGVYNQPQHF,TGTGCCAGCAGTCCATCCGCAGGGGTTTACAATCAGCCCCAGCATTTT
NA,TRBV29-1,NA,TRBJ2-5,CSVELVGIETQYF,TGCAGCGTTGAATTAGTAGGAATTGAGACCCAGTACTTC
TRBD1,TRBV7-9,few,TRBJ2-7,CASSSTGQGVLEQYF,TGTGCCAGCAGCTCGACGGGACAGGGAGTCCTCGAGCAGTACTTC
TRBD1,TRBV5-1,NA,TRBJ1-2,CASSQYTGDGYTF,TGCGCCAGCAGCCAATATACAGGGGATGGCTACACCTTC
NA,TRBV12-5,NA,TRBJ2-3,CASGLVPRDTQYF,TGTGCTAGTGGTTTGGTACCGAGAGATACGCAGTATTTT
NA,TRBV4-3,few,TRBJ1-2,CASSQDISLNYGYTF,TGCGCCAGCAGCCAAGATATCAGCCTGAACTATGGCTACACCTTC
TRBD2,TRBV30,NA,TRBJ2-1,CAWSVLAGGDNEQFF,TGTGCCTGGAGTGTTCTAGCGGGGGGCGACAATGAGCAGTTCTTC
TRBD2,TRBV15,once,TRBJ2-5,CATSSSGDQETQYF,TGTGCCACCAGCAGTAGCGGGGACCAAGAGACCCAGTACTTC
NA,TRBV29-1,NA,TRBJ2-5,CSVEDRVRLKTQYF,TGCAGCGTTGAAGATCGGGTCAGGTTGAAGACCCAGTACTTC
NA,TRBV7-9,few,TRBJ2-7,CASSAGGDEQYF,TGTGCCAGCAGCGCCGGGGGTGACGAGCAGTACTTC
NA,TRBV7-9,NA,TRBJ2-2,CASSLLNTGELFF,TGTGCCAGCAGCCTCCTTAACACCGGGGAGCTGTTTTTT
TRBD1,TRBV7-9,NA,TRBJ1-6,CASSPGQGPSSPLHF,TGTGCCAGCAGCCCAGGACAGGGACCTTCCTCACCCCTCCACTTT
NA,TRBV9,NA,TRBJ2-1,CASSVETGLQFF,TGTGCCAGCAGCGTAGAAACAGGCCTGCAGTTCTTC
NA,TRBV27,NA,TRBJ1-1,CASSLARGTEAFF,TGTGCCAGCAGTTTAGCGAGAGGGACTGAAGCTTTCTTT
NA,TRBV5-1,NA,TRBJ2-1,CASSLGGREAYNEQFF,TGCGCCAGCAGCTTGGGTGGCAGGGAGGCCTACAATGAGCAGTTCTTC
NA,TRBV30,NA,TRBJ1-1,CAWSVRVLGRVNTEAFF,TGTGCCTGGAGTGTACGCGTCCTTGGGCGGGTGAACACTGAAGCTTTCTTT
TRBD1,TRBV29-1,NA,TRBJ2-2,CSVRWTGDNTGELFF,TGCAGCGTTCGCTGGACAGGGGATAACACCGGGGAGCTGTTTTTT
TRBD1,TRBV7-3,few,TRBJ2-5,CASSDPGTGERETQYF,TGTGCCAGCAGCGATCCCGGGACAGGGGAGCGCGAGACCCAGTACTTC
NA,TRBV2,few,TRBJ1-2,CAGRALANYGYTF,TGTGCGGGAAGGGCCCTCGCTAACTATGGCTACACCTTC
NA,TRBV29-1,NA,TRBJ2-2,CSVGPNSEGGELFF,TGCAGCGTTGGACCCAACAGCGAGGGCGGGGAGCTGTTTTTT
NA,TRBV7-9,few,TRBJ1-1,CASSLALSSEAFF,TGTGCCAGCAGCCTCGCATTGTCAAGTGAAGCTTTCTTT
TRBD2,TRBV6-5,NA,TRBJ2-7,CASSETGGSYEQYF,TGTGCCAGCAGTGAGACGGGAGGATCCTACGAGCAGTACTTC
TRBD1,TRBV27,NA,TRBJ2-7,CASRDRDRVYEQYF,TGTGCCAGTCGAGACCGGGACAGGGTATACGAGCAGTACTTC
NA,TRBV2,NA,TRBJ2-5,CASRDLGETQYF,TGTGCCAGCAGGGACCTGGGAGAGACCCAGTACTTC
NA,TRBV30,NA,TRBJ2-7,CAGDLNPYEQYF,TGTGCCGGCGACCTCAATCCCTACGAGCAGTACTTC
TRBD1,TRBV11-2,NA,TRBJ2-3,CASSSNRIGQGILDTQYF,TGTGCCAGCAGCTCTAACCGTATCGGACAGGGGATTCTAGATACGCAGTATTTT
TRBD2,TRBV27,few,TRBJ2-5,CASSPGLAGQETQYF,TGTGCCAGCAGTCCGGGACTAGCGGGGCAAGAGACCCAGTACTTC
NA,TRBV10-3,few,TRBJ2-2,CAISETPRELFF,TGTGCCATCAGTGAGACCCCCCGGGAGCTGTTTTTT
NA,TRBV6-5,NA,TRBJ1-1,CASSFGAEAFF,TGTGCCAGCAGTTTCGGCGCTGAAGCTTTCTTT
TRBD1,TRBV27,NA,TRBJ1-1,CASSLSPGTGKNTEAFF,TGTGCCAGCAGTTTATCACCAGGGACAGGGAAGAACACTGAAGCTTTCTTT
TRBD1,TRBV29-1,NA,TRBJ2-7,CSVEEGQVTYEQYF,TGCAGCGTTGAGGAAGGACAGGTTACCTACGAGCAGTACTTC
NA,TRBV29-1,NA,TRBJ2-2,CSVVLPTNTGELFF,TGCAGCGTTGTTCTACCTACGAACACCGGGGAGCTGTTTTTT
NA,TRBV6-5,NA,TRBJ1-6,CASSYGRDYNSPLHF,TGTGCCAGCAGTTACGGCAGGGATTATAATTCACCCCTCCACTTT
NA,TRBV5-6,NA,TRBJ1-1,CASTLGTGLAEAFF,TGTGCCAGCACCCTTGGAACAGGGCTTGCTGAAGCTTTCTTT
NA,TRBV13,NA,TRBJ1-2,CASSSTGIYGYTF,TGTGCCAGCAGCTCTACAGGGATTTATGGCTACACCTTC
NA,TRBV6-5,NA,TRBJ1-2,CASSYERNYGYTF,TGTGCCAGCAGTTATGAGCGTAACTATGGCTACACCTTC
TRBD1,TRBV4-3,NA,TRBJ2-5,CASCRTGTGREETQYF,TGCGCCAGCTGCAGGACCGGGACAGGGCGCGAAGAGACCCAGTACTTC
TRBD2,TRBV6-5,few,TRBJ2-5,CASNPGGVGETQYF,TGTGCCAGCAATCCGGGGGGAGTTGGGGAGACCCAGTACTTC
NA,TRBV6-5,NA,TRBJ1-1,CASSYSSGSEAFF,TGTGCCAGCAGTTACTCGTCAGGATCTGAAGCTTTCTTT
NA,TRBV9,NA,TRBJ1-6,CASSASNSPLHF,TGTGCCAGCAGCGCTTCAAATTCACCCCTCCACTTT
NA,TRBV30,NA,TRBJ1-3,CAWSVLGTAAPGNTIYF,TGTGCCTGGAGTGTACTCGGTACGGCCGCGCCTGGAAACACCATATATTTT
NA,TRBV6-1,few,TRBJ2-7,CASSEGQIIYEQYF,TGTGCCAGCAGCGAGGGACAAATAATCTACGAGCAGTACTTC
NA,TRBV5-1,NA,TRBJ1-5,CASSHTGLEPQHF,TGCGCCAGCAGCCACACAGGGTTGGAGCCCCAGCATTTT
NA,TRBV2,NA,TRBJ2-3,CASSDRWSTDTQYF,TGTGCCAGCAGTGATCGTTGGAGCACAGATACGCAGTATTTT
TRBD1,TRBV12-5,few,TRBJ1-5,CASGTQGPGNQPQHF,TGTGCTAGTGGGACACAGGGGCCGGGCAATCAGCCCCAGCATTTT